This note documents a single T cell receptor beta chain sequence. These data come from a study of T cell changes during pregnancy in multiple sclerosis. J gave up 3 bases and V 3 bases, and 8 bases lay outside the gene matches. Germline loops: CDR1 SGHRS, CDR2 YFSETQ. This CDR3 is built from 15 residues. Libraries were prepared by immunoSEQ multiplex PCR; TCRdb keeps only in-frame clonotypes and omits some of them. The sample shows roughly 70,000 clones, approximately 92% of them seen only once. Specimen: peripheral blood, collected in the third trimester of pregnancy. This TCR was sampled from a female donor in good health, enrolled as a control in a pregnancy study. V gene TRBV5-1 combines with J gene TRBJ2-7; 8 nucleotides align to TRBD1. The DNA for the CDR3 is TGCGCCAGCAGCTCCGGGGTTGGGACAGGCTACGAGCAGTACTTC. Protein product: CASSSGVGTGYEQYF.